The rows below give T cell receptor beta chains drawn from one sample of a study of brain T cells in children with intractable seizures. Here immunoSEQ multiplex PCR was the method, and the copy in TCRdb shows in-frame clones only, minus some. The sample holds 75,000 to 80,000 clones, 85% to 95% seen once. The sample here was peripheral blood, taken at surgery. The source of these receptors is a boy less than two years old with tuberous sclerosis and intractable seizures. Each CDR3 is given with its conserved first and last residue. D genes are given only for firm matches. Rows give clone size only sometimes, using once, few, many, or a class for an expanded clone.

D: .; J: TRBJ1-4; V: TRBV6-2/TRBV6-3; size: .; DNA: TGTGCCAGCAGCCCCTCAGGGGCTACTAATGAAAAACTGTTTTTT; CDR3: CASSPSGATNEKLFF
D: .; J: TRBJ1-5; V: TRBV7-6; size: once; DNA: TGTGCCAGCAGCTTAGAAATAGGGCCCAATCAGCCCCAGCATTTT; CDR3: CASSLEIGPNQPQHF
D: .; J: TRBJ2-6; V: TRBV9; size: once; DNA: TGTGCCAGCAGCGTAGCTACGGGACAAAGCTCTGGGGCCAACGTCCTGACTTTC; CDR3: CASSVATGQSSGANVLTF
D: .; J: TRBJ2-5; V: TRBV7-9; size: .; DNA: TGTGCCAGCAGCACCGGCGGAGGGAGCCGGGAGACCCAGTACTTC; CDR3: CASSTGGGSRETQYF
D: .; J: TRBJ1-4; V: TRBV19; size: .; DNA: TGTGCCAGTAGCAGTGACGGGGCCCAGTATGAAAAACTGTTTTTT; CDR3: CASSSDGAQYEKLFF
D: .; J: TRBJ1-1; V: TRBV3-1/TRBV3-2; size: .; DNA: TGTGCCAGCAGCCAATTGGGGAACACTGAAGCTTTCTTT; CDR3: CASSQLGNTEAFF
D: .; J: TRBJ1-2; V: TRBV4-2; size: .; DNA: TGTGCCAGCAGCCCCTCTGTAGACCATAACTATGGCTACACCTTC; CDR3: CASSPSVDHNYGYTF
D: TRBD1; J: TRBJ1-2; V: TRBV6-2/TRBV6-3; size: .; DNA: TGTGCCAGCAGTTGGGACAGTTACTATGGCTACACCTTC; CDR3: CASSWDSYYGYTF
D: .; J: TRBJ1-1; V: TRBV4-1; size: few; DNA: TGCGCCAGCAGGGACCAGGGTTCTGTCACTGAAGCTTTCTTT; CDR3: CASRDQGSVTEAFF
D: .; J: TRBJ2-7; V: TRBV3-1/TRBV3-2; size: .; DNA: TGTGCCAGCAGCCATCAAGGGCTGTCCTACGAGCAGTACTTC; CDR3: CASSHQGLSYEQYF
D: .; J: TRBJ1-1; V: TRBV19; size: .; DNA: TGTGCCAGTAGTATAGCTACCATTCAGGGCTCTGACACTGAAGCTTTCTTT; CDR3: CASSIATIQGSDTEAFF
D: .; J: TRBJ2-3; V: TRBV29-1; size: .; DNA: TGCAGCGTTGACGCCATTACCGCCCGAGATACGCAGTATTTT; CDR3: CSVDAITARDTQYF
D: TRBD1; J: TRBJ1-2; V: TRBV5-6; size: .; DNA: TGTGCCAGCAGCTCTTCAGGGGGCTTGGGTGGCTACACCTTC; CDR3: CASSSSGGLGGYTF
D: .; J: TRBJ2-3; V: TRBV5-1; size: once; DNA: TGCGCCAGCAGCTTGGTGACAGATACGCAGTATTTT; CDR3: CASSLVTDTQYF
D: TRBD2; J: TRBJ2-3; V: TRBV9; size: .; DNA: TGTGCCAGCAGCGGCAAGCGGGGCTCCACAGATACGCAGTATTTT; CDR3: CASSGKRGSTDTQYF
D: .; J: TRBJ1-1; V: TRBV5-1; size: .; DNA: TGCGCCAGCAGCTCCTACAGGGAAACTGAAGCTTTCTTT; CDR3: CASSSYRETEAFF
D: .; J: TRBJ1-5; V: TRBV6-6; size: .; DNA: TGTGCCAGCAGGGTTAGCAATCAGCCCCAGCATTTT; CDR3: CASRVSNQPQHF
D: TRBD2; J: TRBJ2-7; V: TRBV5-1; size: .; DNA: TGCGCCAGCAGCCCCGGGACTAGTAACTACGAGCAGTACTTC; CDR3: CASSPGTSNYEQYF
D: TRBD2; J: TRBJ2-1; V: TRBV4-2; size: .; DNA: TGTGCCAGCAGCCAAGATTCCTCACTAGCGGACAGCTACAATGAGCAGTTCTTC; CDR3: CASSQDSSLADSYNEQFF
D: TRBD2; J: TRBJ2-3; V: TRBV11-2; size: .; DNA: TGTGCCAGCAGCTTAGATCCTAGCGGGAGAACGGATACGCAGTATTTT; CDR3: CASSLDPSGRTDTQYF
D: TRBD1; J: TRBJ2-5; V: TRBV7-9; size: .; DNA: TGTGCCAGCAGCCCATACGACAGGGGGCGGGAGGAGACCCAGTACTTC; CDR3: CASSPYDRGREETQYF
D: .; J: TRBJ2-3; V: TRBV19; size: .; DNA: TGTGCCAGTAGTTTCGGGGGCCAAGGGAAGGATACGCAGTATTTT; CDR3: CASSFGGQGKDTQYF
D: TRBD1; J: TRBJ1-4; V: TRBV5-1; size: .; DNA: TGCGCCAGCAGTCGTGACAGGGGGTTTGAAAAACTGTTTTTT; CDR3: CASSRDRGFEKLFF
D: .; J: TRBJ2-7; V: TRBV2; size: .; DNA: TGTGCCAGCCGACAGACGGACCCCTACGAGCAGTACTTC; CDR3: CASRQTDPYEQYF
D: .; J: TRBJ1-4; V: TRBV7-6; size: .; DNA: TGTGCCAGCAGCTTAGCGTCCCAAAGGATCAATGAAAAACTGTTTTTT; CDR3: CASSLASQRINEKLFF
D: .; J: TRBJ2-7; V: TRBV27; size: once; DNA: TGTGCCAGCAGTTGGATAGAGAAACCCTACGAGCAGTACTTC; CDR3: CASSWIEKPYEQYF
D: .; J: TRBJ2-5; V: TRBV11-3; size: .; DNA: TGTGCCAGCAGCTGGGGGGGGCAGGAGACCCAGTACTTC; CDR3: CASSWGGQETQYF
D: .; J: TRBJ2-3; V: TRBV7-7; size: .; DNA: TGTGCTAGCAGCTTAGGAGTAGCTGGAGATACGCAGTATTTT; CDR3: CASSLGVAGDTQYF
D: TRBD2; J: TRBJ2-7; V: TRBV5-1; size: .; DNA: TGCGCCAGCAGCCAGGGACTAGCGGGGGGCTACGAGCAGTACTTC; CDR3: CASSQGLAGGYEQYF